This entry is about one TCR beta chain. Its antigen is currently unknown. Germline V gene sequence: CDR1 SGHDT, CDR2 YYEEEE. The CDR3 consists of 13 residues. The record originates from a study of monozygotic twins with inflammatory bowel disease. Study-wide results and limits: With others, IBD patients shared fewer clonotypes than healthy twins did, especially with disease activity. T cell subtypes were not distinguishable in this analysis.

Incorporation of UMIs carrying a 6-nucleotide sample barcode was performed by template switching. TCRdb reprocessed the 5' RACE reads and stores each CDR3 protein as one record, lacking DNA. This sample's table reports fewer than 550,000 distinct CDR3 sequences. Whole blood served as the source of total RNA, and no T cell sorting took place. The chain links TRBV5-6 to TRBJ1-1; TCRdb selects TRBD1, and the lack of DNA leaves this call unchecked. Sequencing used blood. This sequence originates from a human donor with ulcerative colitis or Crohn's disease, or a healthy co-twin of an affected twin (not recorded which). The CDR3 region is CASRQEPNTEAFF.